This T cell receptor (beta chain) was captured in a study of shared clonotypes between healthy human individuals. Germline V gene sequence: CDR1 MGHDK, CDR2 SYGVNS. The CDR3 spans 15 residues. Between the trimmed V and J ends, which lost 4 bases and 4 bases, there was a span of 17 bases. Profiling relied on immunoSEQ multiplex PCR, and the TCRdb table lists in-frame clones only, not all of them. Of about 800,000 clones listed, about 97% are singletons. Positively selected for CCR7, the CD45RO-negative cells used as naive CD8 cells excluded terminally differentiated effector memory CD45RA+ cells. The V gene is TRBV25-1, the J gene TRBJ2-7; the D gene could be TRBD1 or TRBD2 (5 bases each). The sequenced sample consisted of naive CD8+ T cells sorted from blood. This TCR was sampled from a man younger than 45 in good health. CDR3 residues: CASSASGTRSYEQYF. In DNA, the CDR3 is TGTGCCAGCAGTGCCTCCGGGACCAGATCTTACGAGCAGTACTTC.